These 16 T cell receptor beta chains originate from one sample sequenced in a study of regulatory T cells in long-lasting Graves disease (dated by TCRdb to the early 2020s). The time point label for this specimen denotes: newly diagnosed GD, antithyroid drugs for less than 3 months. For both TCR sequencing and RNA sequencing, RNA was extracted from PBMCs using TRIzol. Library preparation was by multiplex PCR. For sequencing, an Illumina HiSeq 4000 was employed. CDR3 regions were amplified by Arm-PCR with iRepertoire HTBI primers to construct TCR beta libraries. The public reads were run again by TCRdb, first through fastp at Q25 and then through MiXCR, and only productive beta chains were kept. CDR3 protein duplicates are merged, each entry listing the most common genes and DNA. This sample is represented by 580,000 or so distinct CDR3 sequences; roughly 16% of them were singletons. The ten top clones hold about 12% of the sample.

The same sample was also studied in work on T cells in Graves' hyperthyroidism and ophthalmopathy.

Sequenced here: peripheral blood mononuclear cells (PBMCs), sampled at new diagnosis, from a patient treated with antithyroid drugs. The origin of the receptors is a young man with Graves disease. Donor details come from another sample of the same person, matched by shared clones.

A note on this clonotype: Being one base from a much bigger clone, this may be a read error. CDR3 sequence: CSASPSGICEQYF. DNA for the CDR3: TGCAGTGCTAGTCCTAGCGGGATTTGCGAGCAGTACTTC. The chain uses TRBV20-1 and TRBJ2-7, with 9 positions matching TRBD2. CDR3 size: 13 residues. Germline V gene sequence: CDR1 DFQATT, CDR2 SNEGSKA (reference sequence). V lost 3 bases and J lost 6; bases outside the gene matches: 6.

Only a few counts were recorded for this clonotype. This chain connects TRBV6-2 or TRBV6-3 to TRBJ2-7; 9 bases line up with TRBD2. CDR1 is MNHEY and CDR2 is SVGEGT in the germline V gene. The CDR3 loop spans 15 amino acids. With 0 bases clipped from V and 2 bases from J, the junction kept 2 bases outside the gene matches. This CDR3 is CASSYSGTSTYEQYF. As DNA, the CDR3 is TGTGCCAGCAGTTACTCCGGGACTAGCACCTACGAGCAGTACTTC.

V is TRBV5-1 and J is TRBJ2-4; D call uncertain. Trimming removed 7 bases from V and 1 base from J, with 15 bases in between. From germline, CDR1 is SGHRS and CDR2 YFSETQ. This CDR3 region has 15 residues. The CDR3 DNA reads as TGCGCCAGCTCTATTGGATCACAGGCCAAAAACATTCAGTACTTC. Protein: CASSIGSQAKNIQYF.

The rearrangement links TRBV7-3 to TRBJ2-3, with D unclear. Trimming pared 0 bases from V and 6 bases from J, leaving 19 bases between. The CDR3 covers 17 residues. CDR1 and CDR2 (germline): SGHTA, FQGTGA. In DNA form, the CDR3 reads TGTGCCAGCAGCTTAACAAGGCCAGGCACGTTATCGGATACGCAGTATTTT. Translated: CASSLTRPGTLSDTQYF.

In this sample, this clonotype turned up many times. The genes are TRBV6-1 and TRBJ2-5; D is possibly TRBD1 or TRBD2 (8 bases each). CDR1 is MNHNS, CDR2 SASEGT, per germline. The CDR3 consists of 18 residues. V lost 6 bases to trimming and J lost 5 bases, with 28 bases between them. CDR3 sequence reads: CASSRGQGKAGVSETQYF. CDR3 DNA sequence: TGTGCCAGCAGCCGCGGACAGGGCAAAGCGGGAGTCAGCGAGACCCAGTACTTC.

A few counts support this clonotype. This sequence joins TRBV5-1 and TRBJ1-2; D uncertain. The CDR3 is 15 amino acids. V was pared by 1 base and J by 3 bases, with 13 bases between. CDR1 SGHRS and CDR2 YFSETQ come from the germline V gene. CDR3: CASSLTRAFDYGYTF. The CDR3 nucleotides are TGCGCCAGCAGCTTGACGAGAGCCTTCGACTATGGCTACACCTTC.

The gene calls are TRBV7-9 and TRBJ2-7; the match to TRBD2 covers 9 bases. With V trimmed by 7 bases and J by 2 bases, 15 bases remained unmatched. The CDR3 covers 17 residues. Germline V lookup: CDR1 SEHNR, CDR2 FQNEAQ (reference sequence). CDR3 bases: TGTGCCAGCAACCCGGGACACAATAGCGGGGGCCCCTACGAGCAGTACTTC. It codes for CASNPGHNSGGPYEQYF.

This clonotype was observed at least ten times. The V and J genes are TRBV7-9 and TRBJ2-5; unclear D gene. Germline CDR1 reads SEHNR; CDR2 reads FQNEAQ (reference sequence). The CDR3 has 16 residues. V gave up 1 base and J gave up 5 bases, with 17 bases separating them. CDR3 protein: CASSLGPEESRETQYF. The CDR3 DNA is TGTGCCAGCAGCTTAGGGCCCGAAGAGAGTCGGGAGACCCAGTACTTC. The full variable domain, its missing parts supplied by reference TRBV7-9 and TRBJ2-5, is DTGVSQNPRHKITKRGQNVTFRCDPISEHNRLYWYRQTLGQGPEFLTYFQNEAQLEKSRLLSDRFSAERPKGSFSTLEIQRTEQGDSAMYLCASSLGPEESRETQYFGPGTRLLVL.

This clonotype showed up just a few times. The rearrangement links TRBV30 to TRBJ2-4, with D uncertain. Germline CDR1 GTSNPN, CDR2 SVGIG (reference sequence). Trimming cost V 3 bases and J 3 bases, with 15 bases left between them. CDR3 length: 15 amino acids. The CDR3 sequence is CAWSGASRLKNIQYF. The CDR3 nucleotides are TGTGCCTGGAGCGGAGCTAGTCGTCTCAAAAACATTCAGTACTTC. Full variable domain (remainder filled in from reference TRBV30 and TRBJ2-4): SQTIHQWPATLVQPVGSPLSLECTVEGTSNPNLYWYRQAAGRGLQLLFYSVGIGQISSEVPQNLSASRPQDRQFILSSKKLLLSDSGFYLCAWSGASRLKNIQYFGAGTRLSVL.

This clonotype was seen many times. This chain joins TRBV28 and TRBJ2-7, with D perhaps TRBD1 (6 bases). Germline values: CDR1 MDHEN, CDR2 SYDVKM. The CDR3 extends over 15 amino acids. The V end lost 6 bases, the J end lost 2 bases, and 17 bases lay between the germline ends. For the CDR3, the DNA is TGTGCCAGCAGGCAGAACAGGGAAGACACCTACGAGCAGTACTTC. This gives the protein CASRQNREDTYEQYF.

Worth noting for this clonotype: The conserved closing phenylalanine or tryptophan is absent in this CDR3, likely reflecting a read error. This chain links TRBV30 with TRBJ2-2; D call uncertain. The CDR3 loop spans 13 amino acids. The V gene lost 2 bases and the J gene lost 8 bases, with 12 bases spanning the gap. Germline CDR1 reads GTSNPN; CDR2 reads SVGIG (reference sequence). In DNA form, the CDR3 reads TGTGCCTGGAGTCCCCCCGTGCAGGGGGAGCTGTTTCTT. Amino acid sequence: CAWSPPVQGELFL.

This clonotype showed up many times. The chain is built from TRBV3-1 and TRBJ1-5, with TRBD1 matching 9 bases. CDR3 length equals 18 residues. Germline V gene data show CDR1 as LGHDT and CDR2 as YNNKEL (reference sequence). The junction had 12 bases not matched to a gene; V was cut back by 4 bases and J by 2 bases. CDR3 in DNA: TGTGCCAGCAGCCCTTCCGCTGGGGACAGGGTCCGCAATCAGCCCCAGCATTTT. Translation gives CASSPSAGDRVRNQPQHF.

The chain recombines TRBV10-3 with TRBJ1-5, with D perhaps TRBD1 (6 bases). CDR3 length equals 14 residues. V gave up 3 bases and J gave up 4 bases, with 10 bases separating them. Germline V gene lookup returns CDR1 ENHRY and CDR2 SYGVKD. Here the CDR3 reads CAISDEGGNQPQHF. In DNA form, the CDR3 reads TGTGCCATCAGTGACGAAGGGGGGAATCAGCCCCAGCATTTT.

This clonotype was detected a few times. The chain joins TRBV9 to TRBJ2-2; 10 nucleotides align to TRBD1. Trimming took 4 bases from V and 7 from J; bases not matched to a gene: 7. Germline CDR1 SGDLS, CDR2 YYNGEE. The CDR3 totals 15 residues. CDR3 sequence: CASSLKGTGVGELFF. In nucleotides, the CDR3 is TGTGCCAGCAGCCTGAAGGGGACAGGGGTCGGGGAGCTGTTTTTT.

Written as DNA, the CDR3 is TGTGCCAGCAGCTTAATTAGGGGGGAGGCCCGACAAGAGACCCAGTACTTC. Protein product: CASSLIRGEARQETQYF. V gene TRBV11-2 combines with J gene TRBJ2-5; D tentatively reads TRBD1 or TRBD2 (6 bases each). Germline CDR1 SGHAT, CDR2 FQNNGV. CDR3 length: 17 amino acids. Trimming shortened V by 2 bases and J by 2 bases, and 18 bases separated the two germline ends.

This clonotype was observed many times. The V call is TRBV6-5, the J call TRBJ1-1; D is unclear. The CDR3 runs to 15 residues. Deletions cut 0 bases from V and 0 bases from J, with 8 bases between. Germline V lookup: CDR1 MNHEY, CDR2 SVGAGI. The CDR3 coding sequence is TGTGCCAGCAGTTACTCGGTTGCGATGAACACTGAAGCTTTCTTT. It is translated as CASSYSVAMNTEAFF.